Detailed here is one TCR beta chain. These data originate in a study of blood T cell repertoires in COVID-19. In the source study's methods: Using reference gene primer amplification, nucleated cell counts were estimated. Libraries were prepared by immunoSEQ multiplex PCR; TCRdb keeps only in-frame clonotypes and omits some of them. V and J calls and clone size are copied from that table; D and trimming were computed from the DNA. The sample lists 350,000 or so clones; around 83% were seen once. This CDR3 contains 14 residues. Per germline, CDR1 SNHLY and CDR2 FYNNEI. Unmatched junction bases numbered 7, after V lost 7 bases and J lost 6 bases.

The receptor's source is a man aged 25 to 40 with active or convalescent COVID-19. Sample: peripheral blood. The chain recombines TRBV2 with TRBJ1-3, with 9 positions matching TRBD1. The CDR3 bases are TGTGCCAGCACTACAGGGGGCGATGTAAACACCATATATTTT. Translating it yields CASTTGGDVNTIYF.